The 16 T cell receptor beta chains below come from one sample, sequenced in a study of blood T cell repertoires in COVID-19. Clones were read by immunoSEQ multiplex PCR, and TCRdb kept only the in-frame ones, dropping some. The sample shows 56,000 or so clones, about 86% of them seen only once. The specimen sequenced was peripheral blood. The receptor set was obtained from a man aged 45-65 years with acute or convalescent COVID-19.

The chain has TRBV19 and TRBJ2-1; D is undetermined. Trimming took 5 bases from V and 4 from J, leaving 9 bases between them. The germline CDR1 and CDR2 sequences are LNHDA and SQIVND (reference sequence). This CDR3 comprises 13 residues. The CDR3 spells CASSGQLYNEQFF. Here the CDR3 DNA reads TGTGCCAGTAGTGGGCAGCTGTACAATGAGCAGTTCTTC.

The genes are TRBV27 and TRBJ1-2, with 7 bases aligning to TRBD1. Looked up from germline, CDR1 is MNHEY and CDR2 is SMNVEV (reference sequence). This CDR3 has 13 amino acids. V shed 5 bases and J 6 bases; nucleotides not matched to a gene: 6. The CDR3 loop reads CASSPGTAHGYTF. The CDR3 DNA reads TGTGCCAGCAGTCCCGGGACAGCCCATGGCTACACCTTC.

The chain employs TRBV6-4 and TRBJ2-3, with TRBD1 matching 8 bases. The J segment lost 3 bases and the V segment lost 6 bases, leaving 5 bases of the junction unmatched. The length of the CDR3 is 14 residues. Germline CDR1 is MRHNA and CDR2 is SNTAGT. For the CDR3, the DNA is TGTGCCAGCAGCCCCGACAGGGGTACAGATACGCAGTATTTT. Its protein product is CASSPDRGTDTQYF.

The CDR3 sequence: CSVEVSTGVETQYF. The DNA for the CDR3 is TGCAGCGTTGAAGTCTCTACAGGGGTTGAGACCCAGTACTTC. This chain connects TRBV29-1 to TRBJ2-5; 7 bases line up with TRBD1. Trimming took 1 base from V and 5 from J; bases not matched to a gene: 7. This CDR3 spans 14 amino acids. Germline CDR1 is SQVTM and CDR2 is ANQGSEA.

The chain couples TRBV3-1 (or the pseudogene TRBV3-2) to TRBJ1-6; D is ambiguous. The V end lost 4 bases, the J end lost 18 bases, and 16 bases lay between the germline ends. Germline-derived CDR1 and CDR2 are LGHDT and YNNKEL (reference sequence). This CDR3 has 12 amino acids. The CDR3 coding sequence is TGTGCCAGCAGCCTCGGAGGAGAGTCTTACCACTTT. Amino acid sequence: CASSLGGESYHF.

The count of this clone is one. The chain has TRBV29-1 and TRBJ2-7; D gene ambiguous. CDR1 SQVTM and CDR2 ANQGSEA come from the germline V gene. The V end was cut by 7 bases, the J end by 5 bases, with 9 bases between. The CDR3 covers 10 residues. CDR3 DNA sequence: TGCAGCGCCCAGTACGACGAGCAGTACTTC. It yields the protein CSAQYDEQYF.

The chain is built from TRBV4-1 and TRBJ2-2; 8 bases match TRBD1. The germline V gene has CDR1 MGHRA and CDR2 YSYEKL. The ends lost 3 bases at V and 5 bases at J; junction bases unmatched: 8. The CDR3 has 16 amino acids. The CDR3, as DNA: TGCGCCAGCAGCCAGAGTCCCGGGACAGGTACCGGGGAGCTGTTTTTT. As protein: CASSQSPGTGTGELFF.

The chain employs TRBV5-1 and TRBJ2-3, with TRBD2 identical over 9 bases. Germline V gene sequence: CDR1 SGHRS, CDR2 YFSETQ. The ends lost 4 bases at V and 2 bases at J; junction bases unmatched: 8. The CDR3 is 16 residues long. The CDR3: CASSLLLAGATDTQYF. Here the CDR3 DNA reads TGCGCCAGCAGCCTCCTACTAGCGGGCGCCACAGATACGCAGTATTTT.

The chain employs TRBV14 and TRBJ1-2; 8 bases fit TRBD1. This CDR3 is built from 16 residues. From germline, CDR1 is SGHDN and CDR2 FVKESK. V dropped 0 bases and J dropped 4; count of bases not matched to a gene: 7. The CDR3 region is CASSQDWTGNTYGYTF. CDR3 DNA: TGTGCCAGCAGCCAAGACTGGACAGGGAATACCTATGGCTACACCTTC.

The CDR3, as DNA: TGTGCCACCAGCAGAGGAGCCCGGGGAAATCAGCCCCAGCATTTT. This encodes CATSRGARGNQPQHF. V usage is TRBV15 and J usage is TRBJ1-5; D unclear. The CDR3 spans 15 residues. Germline CDR1 reads LNHNV; CDR2 reads YYDKDF (reference sequence). The V gene lost 1 base and the J gene lost 4 bases, with 11 bases spanning the gap.

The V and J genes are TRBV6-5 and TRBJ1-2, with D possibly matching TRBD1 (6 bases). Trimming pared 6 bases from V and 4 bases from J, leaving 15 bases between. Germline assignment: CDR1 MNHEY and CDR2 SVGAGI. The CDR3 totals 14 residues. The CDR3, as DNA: TGTGCCAGCAGGGATTCGGACAGATTCTATGGCTACACCTTC. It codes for CASRDSDRFYGYTF.

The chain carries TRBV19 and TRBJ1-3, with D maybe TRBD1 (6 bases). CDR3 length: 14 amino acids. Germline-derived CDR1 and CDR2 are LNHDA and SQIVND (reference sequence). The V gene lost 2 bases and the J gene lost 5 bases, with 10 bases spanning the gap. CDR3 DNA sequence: TGTGCCAGTAGTATATTTCGGGACAGAAACACCATATATTTT. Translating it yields CASSIFRDRNTIYF.

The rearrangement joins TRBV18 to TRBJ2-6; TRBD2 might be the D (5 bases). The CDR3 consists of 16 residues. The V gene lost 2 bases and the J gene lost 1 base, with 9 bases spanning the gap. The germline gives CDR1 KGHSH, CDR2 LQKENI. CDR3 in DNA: TGTGCCAGCTCACCATTTTCGGGGTCTGGGGCCAACGTCCTGACTTTC. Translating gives CASSPFSGSGANVLTF.

The CDR3 bases are TGCAGCGCGACTAGCGGCACAGATACGCAGTATTTT. Translating it yields CSATSGTDTQYF. The rearrangement links TRBV29-1 to TRBJ2-3; the match to TRBD2 covers 8 bases. Losses at the gene ends were 7 bases for V and 1 base for J; bases not matched to a gene: 1. The CDR3 runs 12 residues. The V gene's germline CDR1 is SQVTM and CDR2 ANQGSEA.

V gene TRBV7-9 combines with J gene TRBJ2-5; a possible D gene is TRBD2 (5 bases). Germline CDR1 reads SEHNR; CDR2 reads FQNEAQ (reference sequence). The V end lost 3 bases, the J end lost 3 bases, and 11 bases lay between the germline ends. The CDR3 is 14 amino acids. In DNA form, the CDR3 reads TGTGCCAGCAGCTTTACTAGTTTTGAAGAGACCCAGTACTTC. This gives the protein CASSFTSFEETQYF.

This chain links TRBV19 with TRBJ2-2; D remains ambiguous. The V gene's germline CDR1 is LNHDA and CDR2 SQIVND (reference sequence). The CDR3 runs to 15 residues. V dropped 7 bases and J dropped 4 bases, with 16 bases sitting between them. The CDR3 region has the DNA TGTGCCAGTACCGACCCCCGGCAGCGCACCGGGGAGCTGTTTTTT. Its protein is CASTDPRQRTGELFF.